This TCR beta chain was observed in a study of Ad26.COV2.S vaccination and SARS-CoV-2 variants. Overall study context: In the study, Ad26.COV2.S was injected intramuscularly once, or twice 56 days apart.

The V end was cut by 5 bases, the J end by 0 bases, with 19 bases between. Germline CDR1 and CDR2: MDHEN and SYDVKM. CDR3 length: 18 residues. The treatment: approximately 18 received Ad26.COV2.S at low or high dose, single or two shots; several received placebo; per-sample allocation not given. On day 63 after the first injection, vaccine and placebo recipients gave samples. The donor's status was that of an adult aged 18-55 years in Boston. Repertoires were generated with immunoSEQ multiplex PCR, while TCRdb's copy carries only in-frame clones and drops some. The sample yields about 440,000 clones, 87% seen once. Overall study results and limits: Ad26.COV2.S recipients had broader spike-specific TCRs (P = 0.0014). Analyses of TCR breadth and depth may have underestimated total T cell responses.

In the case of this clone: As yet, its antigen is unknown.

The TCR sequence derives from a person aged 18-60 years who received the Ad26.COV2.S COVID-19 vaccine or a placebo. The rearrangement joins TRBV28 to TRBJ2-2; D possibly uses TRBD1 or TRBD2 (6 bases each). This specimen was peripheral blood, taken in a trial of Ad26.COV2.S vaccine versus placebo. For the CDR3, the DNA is TGTGCCAGCAGTAACCCACAAGGGGGGCTGACGAACACCGGGGAGCTGTTTTTT. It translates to CASSNPQGGLTNTGELFF.